The rows below give T cell receptor beta chains drawn from one sample of a study of blood T cell repertoires in COVID-19. Clones were read by immunoSEQ multiplex PCR, and TCRdb kept only the in-frame ones, dropping some. The sample lists approximately 160,000 clones; roughly 80% were seen once. Material for sequencing was peripheral blood. The receptors shown here come from an older man with acute or convalescent COVID-19. Each CDR3 is given with its conserved first and last residue. Rows give clone size only sometimes, using once, few, many, or a class for an expanded clone.

clone size: few; V gene: TRBV7-9; J gene: TRBJ2-1; CDR3 protein: CASDSGTGNEQFF
clone size: few; V gene: TRBV14; J gene: TRBJ1-2; CDR3 protein: CASSQARDYGYTF
clone size: .; V gene: TRBV5-1; J gene: TRBJ1-1; CDR3 protein: CASSLRGGGNPEAFF
clone size: once; V gene: TRBV19; J gene: TRBJ2-5; CDR3 protein: CASSKGKRGGAQETQYF
clone size: .; V gene: TRBV7-2; J gene: TRBJ1-2; CDR3 protein: CASSISGGQLSGYTF
clone size: few; V gene: TRBV27; J gene: TRBJ1-2; CDR3 protein: CASSLRTDNYGYTF
clone size: .; V gene: TRBV27; J gene: TRBJ1-4; CDR3 protein: CASSLMVDRGTNEKLFF
clone size: .; V gene: TRBV7-9; J gene: TRBJ1-4; CDR3 protein: CASSLVGGTNEKLFF
clone size: .; V gene: TRBV28; J gene: TRBJ1-1; CDR3 protein: CASSSRQGIRGTEAFF
clone size: .; V gene: TRBV28; J gene: TRBJ1-1; CDR3 protein: CASRGRPEAFF
clone size: .; V gene: TRBV7-3; J gene: TRBJ2-1; CDR3 protein: CASSLMGTGSSYNEQFF
clone size: .; V gene: TRBV29-1; J gene: TRBJ2-1; CDR3 protein: CSVEGRGSNNEQFF
clone size: .; V gene: TRBV19; J gene: TRBJ1-6; CDR3 protein: CASSIDLYRTGYGSPLHF
clone size: .; V gene: TRBV28; J gene: TRBJ1-1; CDR3 protein: CASRRSLRDSVNTEAFF
clone size: .; V gene: TRBV2; J gene: TRBJ1-1; CDR3 protein: CASSEGAGGATEAFF
clone size: .; V gene: TRBV4-3; J gene: TRBJ1-1; CDR3 protein: CASSRTANTEAFF
clone size: .; V gene: TRBV29-1; J gene: TRBJ2-7; CDR3 protein: CSVAAGTGGSYEQYF
clone size: .; V gene: TRBV11-2; J gene: TRBJ2-7; CDR3 protein: CASSLSSEQYF
clone size: few; V gene: TRBV4-1; J gene: TRBJ2-2; CDR3 protein: CASSQPGGRELFF
clone size: .; V gene: TRBV5-1; J gene: TRBJ2-1; CDR3 protein: CASSWTGTSGHNEQFF
clone size: few; V gene: TRBV29-1; J gene: TRBJ2-3; CDR3 protein: CSKQSGQGAVTQYF
clone size: .; V gene: TRBV5-4; J gene: TRBJ2-1; CDR3 protein: CASRGGRGSGNEQFF
clone size: .; V gene: TRBV20-1; J gene: TRBJ1-5; CDR3 protein: CSASPRGQGWDQPQHF
clone size: .; V gene: TRBV19; J gene: TRBJ1-1; CDR3 protein: CASSMREDRPVEAFF
clone size: few; V gene: TRBV28; J gene: TRBJ2-7; CDR3 protein: CASSATSGGTYEQYF
clone size: .; V gene: TRBV6-5; J gene: TRBJ1-2; CDR3 protein: CASSYEGAYGYTF
clone size: .; V gene: TRBV24-1; J gene: TRBJ2-3; CDR3 protein: CATSDGTSGAYTQYF
clone size: .; V gene: TRBV7-8; J gene: TRBJ2-1; CDR3 protein: CASTHRPLAGAGGEQFF
clone size: once; V gene: TRBV19; J gene: TRBJ1-1; CDR3 protein: CASSTYGGSNTEAFF
clone size: .; V gene: TRBV5-1; J gene: TRBJ2-5; CDR3 protein: CASSLMPTGQETQYF
clone size: .; V gene: TRBV7-9; J gene: TRBJ1-1; CDR3 protein: CASSLDGQNTEAFF
clone size: .; V gene: TRBV7-3; J gene: TRBJ2-3; CDR3 protein: CASSLGMERGTDTQYF
clone size: .; V gene: TRBV6-5; J gene: TRBJ1-5; CDR3 protein: CASSLQGARGQPQHF
clone size: .; V gene: TRBV10-2; J gene: TRBJ1-6; CDR3 protein: CASSGRSYNSPLHF
clone size: .; V gene: TRBV19; J gene: TRBJ2-3; CDR3 protein: CASRTSGRDLGTDTQYF
clone size: .; V gene: TRBV7-2; J gene: TRBJ2-1; CDR3 protein: CASSLIGTSGTPGNEQFF
clone size: few; V gene: TRBV6-1; J gene: TRBJ1-2; CDR3 protein: CASSEDRGGYGYTF
clone size: .; V gene: TRBV6-2/TRBV6-3; J gene: TRBJ1-4; CDR3 protein: CASSYKRPRSGEKLFF
clone size: .; V gene: TRBV27; J gene: TRBJ1-1; CDR3 protein: CASSLRAGTGYTEAFF
clone size: .; V gene: TRBV5-1; J gene: TRBJ1-4; CDR3 protein: CASRPDRDGEKLFF
clone size: many; V gene: TRBV5-1; J gene: TRBJ2-1; CDR3 protein: CASSYNGQPRREQFF
clone size: .; V gene: TRBV7-8; J gene: TRBJ2-3; CDR3 protein: CASRTGTSGGLDTQYF
clone size: .; V gene: TRBV28; J gene: TRBJ1-3; CDR3 protein: CASSPKADTIYF
clone size: .; V gene: TRBV15; J gene: TRBJ1-1; CDR3 protein: CATSRGGGITEAFF
clone size: .; V gene: TRBV27; J gene: TRBJ1-5; CDR3 protein: CASTYGTGKSYSNQPQHF
clone size: .; V gene: TRBV19; J gene: TRBJ1-5; CDR3 protein: CASSKGTGVDNQPQHF
clone size: .; V gene: TRBV15; J gene: TRBJ2-5; CDR3 protein: CATSGGTSGGFQETQYF